The 28 T cell receptor beta chains listed next were all sequenced from one sample in a study of T cell clonality in common variable immunodeficiency. Points from the study as a whole: Reportedly, TCR beta sequences from common variable immunodeficiency showed fewer deletions and N-nucleotide insertions.

Some clones are missing from TCRdb's copy, which holds only in-frame ones; the method was immunoSEQ multiplex PCR. There are about 7,300 clones in the sample, none observed a single time. Antigens of these TCRs are unknown. The sequencing input was peripheral blood mononuclear cells. These receptors were taken from a human donor with common variable immunodeficiency.

In its sample, this clone ranks as medium-sized. Compared with germline, one end of the junction differs, possibly owing to a read error. The read is 3 residues too short to cover the CDR3 end, so that end is filled in from the germline J gene. The chain carries TRBV7-3 and TRBJ2-3; TRBD2 agrees at 11 bases. CDR3 size: 18 residues. CDR1 is SGHTA, CDR2 FQGTGA, per germline. CDR3 region: CASSLTRKLAGVQDTQYF. CDR3 DNA, as far as it was read: TGCGCCAGCAGCTTAACTCGGAAACTAGCGGGGGTTCAGGATACG.

This clone appeared a few times. The CDR3 bases that were read are TGTGCCAGCAGCTTAAATGCCAGGACTGTTCCCGGGGAG. It specifies CASSLNARTVPGE. The whole CDR3 region reads CASSLNARTVPGELFF. This chain links TRBV7-3 with TRBJ2-2; weak D call: TRBD2 (5 bases). The read falls 3 residues short of the CDR3 end, and the missing part is taken from the germline J gene. CDR3 length: 16 residues. Germline V lookup: CDR1 SGHTA, CDR2 FQGTGA. V shed 1 base and J shed 6 bases, with 15 bases lying between them.

Regarding this clone: From the germline J gene comes the end of the CDR3, since the read stops 3 residues before it. The rearrangement links TRBV18 to TRBJ1-1; perhaps TRBD1 as D (5 bases). The CDR3 sequence is 13 residues long. The ends were cut back, 2 bases at V and 3 bases at J, with 7 bases in the middle. Looked up from germline, CDR1 is KGHSH and CDR2 is LQKENI. The sequenced CDR3 bases are TGTGCCAGCTCACCATCGGGGGACACTGAA. Its translation: CASSPSGDTE. The entire CDR3 protein is CASSPSGDTEAFF.

The sample holds many counts of this clone. The read ends 3 residues early relative to the CDR3; the germline J gene fills the gap. J is TRBJ2-3 and V is TRBV18, with no clear D. The CDR3 has 16 amino acids. Trimming stripped 2 bases from V and 0 bases from J, with 12 bases between. Germline loops: CDR1 KGHSH, CDR2 LQKENI. The part of the CDR3 DNA that was read is TGTGCCAGCTCACCAGGTGCCCTCTACAGCACAGATACG. Translated: CASSPGALYSTDT. The complete CDR3 reads CASSPGALYSTDTQYF.

This clone has more than one count but fewer than ten. CDR3: CASSPRRDNGYTF. Partial CDR3 DNA: TGTGCCAGTAGTCCCCGCAGGGACAATGGC. This sequence joins TRBV19 and TRBJ1-2, with D perhaps TRBD1 (6 bases). The CDR3 extends 3 residues past the end of the read, so its final part is completed from the germline J gene. The CDR3 contains 13 residues. Germline V gene data show CDR1 as LNHDA and CDR2 as SQIVND (reference sequence). V shed 5 bases and J shed 6 bases, with 13 bases lying between them.

This clone was seen at least ten times. The read ends 3 residues before the CDR3 terminus; that terminus is restored from the germline J gene. The chain combines TRBV4-1 with TRBJ2-7; a possible D gene is TRBD1 (6 bases). V lost 1 base to trimming and J lost 5 bases, with 9 bases between them. Germline V gene lookup returns CDR1 MGHRA and CDR2 YSYEKL. The CDR3 has 13 amino acids. CDR3 residues: CASSQGYRDEQYF. The DNA read from the CDR3 is TGCGCCAGCAGCCAAGGCTACAGGGACGAG.

Sample share makes this clone medium-sized. The CDR3 end falls 3 residues outside the read, so it is completed with the germline J gene. The rearrangement links TRBV27 to TRBJ2-7; 7 bases match TRBD2. Germline V gene data show CDR1 as MNHEY and CDR2 as SMNVEV (reference sequence). J lost 6 bases, V lost 0 bases, and 11 bases had no gene match. The CDR3 loop spans 16 amino acids. CDR3 residues: CASSLSSGISSLEQYF. Partial CDR3 DNA: TGTGCCAGCAGTTTATCCAGCGGGATAAGTTCTCTCGAG.

This clone was detected many times. The CDR3 end falls 3 residues outside the read, so it is completed with the germline J gene. V usage is TRBV19 and J usage is TRBJ2-1; TRBD2 agrees at 13 bases. The trim removed 6 bases at V and 3 bases at J, leaving 8 bases unmatched. This CDR3 has 17 residues. The germline V gene has CDR1 LNHDA and CDR2 SQIVND (reference sequence). CDR3 DNA, as far as it was read: TGTGCCAGTAGCTCCGGGACTAGCGGGACCCGCTACAATGAG. Its protein is CASSSGTSGTRYNE. The whole CDR3 sequence reads CASSSGTSGTRYNEQFF. The full variable domain, its missing parts supplied by reference TRBV19 and TRBJ2-1, is DGGITQSPKYLFRKEGQNVTLSCEQNLNHDAMYWYRQDPGQGLRLIYYSQIVNDFQKGDIAEGYSVSREKKESFPLTVTSAQKNPTAFYLCASSSGTSGTRYNEQFFGPGTRLTVL.

On this clone: Read sequence stops 3 residues before the CDR3 end, and the germline J gene provides the missing end. The chain employs TRBV2 and TRBJ2-2; TRBD2 agrees at 7 bases. Germline values: CDR1 SNHLY, CDR2 FYNNEI. The CDR3 runs 15 residues. V was clipped by 7 bases and J by 8 bases; unmatched bases: 13. The CDR3 bases that were read are TGTGCCAGCACCCCTAGCGGAATTGGGGTAGGGGAG. It is translated as CASTPSGIGVGE. The entire CDR3 protein reads CASTPSGIGVGELFF.

This clone was picked up a small number of times. The CDR3 goes on 3 residues after the read ends, and that part is filled in from the germline J gene. This chain links TRBV19 with TRBJ2-7; D may correspond to TRBD1 or TRBD2 (5 bases each). Trimming removed 5 bases from V and 4 bases from J, with 15 bases in between. The germline CDR1 and CDR2 sequences are LNHDA and SQIVND (reference sequence). This CDR3 contains 14 residues. The chain's CDR3 is CASSASHEGYEQYF. Partial CDR3 DNA: TGTGCCAGTAGTGCCTCCCACGAGGGGTACGAG.

This clone was seen many times. The read halts 3 residues ahead of the CDR3 end, with the missing end drawn from the germline J gene. The chain employs TRBV10-3 and TRBJ1-6; possible D gene TRBD1, 5 bases. Germline loops: CDR1 ENHRY, CDR2 SYGVKD. The CDR3 contains 15 residues. V was cut by 0 bases and J by 6 bases, with 9 bases left in between. The part of the CDR3 DNA that was read is TGTGCCATCAGTGAGTCGTCGAGGGGTAATTCACCC. Its protein is CAISESSRGNSP. The full CDR3 protein is CAISESSRGNSPLHF.

This clone was observed at least ten times. From the germline J gene comes the end of the CDR3, since the read stops 3 residues before it. This chain connects TRBV10-3 to TRBJ2-2; TRBD1 matches at 9 bases. Unmatched junction bases numbered 6, after V lost 5 bases and J lost 5 bases. There are 15 residues in the CDR3. The V gene's germline CDR1 is ENHRY and CDR2 SYGVKD. Incomplete CDR3 DNA: TGTGCCATCAGTACGGGACAGGGCTGGACCGGGGAG. Amino acids: CAISTGQGWTGE. The CDR3, in full, reads CAISTGQGWTGELFF.

Notes on this clone: The read is 3 residues too short to cover the CDR3 end, so that end is filled in from the germline J gene. This chain joins TRBV6-2 or TRBV6-3 and TRBJ2-7, with a possible D match to TRBD1 (5 bases). Germline CDR1 is MNHEY and CDR2 is SVGEGT. The CDR3 has 13 residues. Between the trimmed V and J ends, which lost 5 bases and 4 bases, there was a span of 12 bases. The CDR3 sequence: CASSNPTVYEQYF. The CDR3 DNA, read in part, is TGTGCCAGCAGTAATCCGACAGTGTACGAG.

This clone was observed a few times. The read stops 3 residues short of the end of the CDR3; the missing end is completed from the germline J gene. V gene TRBV6-1 combines with J gene TRBJ1-2, with D unclear. Trimming took off 4 bases at V and 0 bases at J, with 9 bases between the two ends. Germline V lookup: CDR1 MNHNS, CDR2 SASEGT. The CDR3 has 14 amino acids. CDR3 protein: CASSGQPSNYGYTF. The sequenced CDR3 bases are TGTGCCAGCAGTGGACAACCTTCTAACTATGGC.

Many counts were recorded for this clone. The observed sequence ends 3 residues before the CDR3 terminus, with the missing tail filled in from the germline J gene. V usage is TRBV4-2 and J usage is TRBJ2-1; the D gene is possibly TRBD2 (6 bases). From germline, CDR1 is LGHNA and CDR2 YNFKEQ. The CDR3 sequence is 17 residues long. V was trimmed by 0 bases and J by 0 bases, leaving 12 bases between them. The CDR3 sequence is CASSQDPSEGSYNEQFF. The sequenced part of the CDR3 DNA is TGTGCCAGCAGCCAAGATCCTAGCGAGGGCTCCTACAATGAG.

To note about this clone: The CDR3 is cut off 3 residues early in the read; its end comes from the germline J gene. The V gene is TRBV6-1, the J gene TRBJ2-7; 8 nucleotides line up with TRBD2. CDR1 is MNHNS, CDR2 SASEGT, per germline. The CDR3 has 12 residues. V was clipped by 4 bases and J by 6 bases; unmatched bases: 2. The CDR3 here is CASSGLAREQYF. The part of the CDR3 DNA that was read is TGTGCCAGCAGTGGACTAGCGCGCGAG.

In its sample, this clone was seen many times. The read terminates 3 residues ahead of where the CDR3 ends, so the germline J gene completes it. V is TRBV10-1 and J is TRBJ2-3; 8 bases are shared with TRBD1. CDR1 is WNHNN and CDR2 is SYGVQD in the germline V gene (reference sequence). V shed 4 bases and J 5 bases; nucleotides not matched to a gene: 5. The CDR3 length is 14 residues. CDR3: CASSADRAEDTQYF. The CDR3 DNA, read in part, is TGCGCCAGCAGTGCGGACAGGGCGGAAGATACG.

A remark on this clone: The missing CDR3 end, 3 residues past where the read stops, is filled in from the germline J gene. The chain links TRBV7-9 to TRBJ2-7; D is unclear. This CDR3 contains 15 residues. V lost 5 bases, J lost 3 bases, and 17 bases lay in between. Germline V lookup: CDR1 SEHNR, CDR2 FQNEAQ (reference sequence). CDR3 region: CASSPAFSKHYEQYF. CDR3 bases read: TGTGCCAGCAGCCCCGCTTTTAGCAAACACTACGAG.

This clone was counted many times. The observed sequence ends 3 residues before the CDR3 terminus, with the missing tail filled in from the germline J gene. V gene TRBV6-4 combines with J gene TRBJ2-3; 9 bases are a match to TRBD2. The CDR3 loop spans 15 amino acids. V trimming: 8 bases; J trimming: 2 bases; junction bases outside the gene matches: 8. Germline V CDR1 and CDR2: MRHNA, SNTAGT. The sequenced part of the CDR3 DNA is TGTGCCAGCGGGATAGCGGGAGCCCCCACAGATACG. It translates to CASGIAGAPTDT. The entire CDR3 sequence reads CASGIAGAPTDTQYF.

The table lists this clone with many counts. This chain's CDR3 is CSARDFLAEQETQYF. The DNA read from the CDR3 is TGCAGTGCTAGAGATTTTCTAGCGGAACAAGAGACC. The chain couples TRBV20-1 to TRBJ2-5; 7 bases are shared with TRBD2. Read data end 3 residues before the CDR3 end; the end is taken from the germline J gene. The ends lost 0 bases at V and 2 bases at J; junction bases unmatched: 6. The CDR3 runs 15 residues. The germline V gene has CDR1 DFQATT and CDR2 SNEGSKA (reference sequence).

In this sample, this clone turned up a few times. The missing CDR3 end, 3 residues past where the read stops, is filled in from the germline J gene. The rearrangement links TRBV19 to TRBJ2-7; D is ambiguous. The CDR3 spans 13 residues. Looked up from germline, CDR1 is LNHDA and CDR2 is SQIVND (reference sequence). Deletions cut 5 bases from V and 0 bases from J, with 8 bases between. This CDR3 reads CASSYRDSYEQYF. CDR3 bases read: TGTGCCAGTAGTTACAGAGACTCCTACGAG.

About this clone itself: The sequence runs out 3 residues before the end of the CDR3; the remainder is reconstructed from the germline J gene. This sequence joins TRBV23-1 and TRBJ2-7; 8 nucleotides align to TRBD2. TRBV23-1 is an open reading frame whose function is uncertain. The ends lost 5 bases at V and 4 bases at J; junction bases unmatched: 7. CDR3 length: 14 residues. CDR3 in amino acids: CASSNRLAGYEQYF. Incomplete CDR3 DNA: TGCGCCAGCAGTAATAGGCTAGCGGGTTACGAG.

This clone was counted only a few times. The CDR3 end is not reached by the read, which stops 3 residues before it; the germline J gene fills it in. Other DNA variants within this sample encode the same CDR3. The chain links TRBV7-3 to TRBJ2-6; 7 positions match TRBD2. The CDR3 has 17 amino acids. Germline V gene data show CDR1 as SGHTA and CDR2 as FQGTGA. Trimming took 5 bases from V and 4 from J; bases not matched to a gene: 11. The sequenced part of the CDR3 DNA is TGTGCCAGCAGCCCCAGTCGGGGAGGGCCGGGGGCCAACGTC. This sequence encodes CASSPSRGGPGANV. The full CDR3 is CASSPSRGGPGANVLTF. Full variable domain (rest looked up from reference TRBV7-3 and TRBJ2-6): GAGVSQTPSNKVTEKGKYVELRCDPISGHTALYWYRQSLGQGPEFLIYFQGTGAADDSGLPNDRFFAVRPEGSVSTLKIQRTERGDSAVYLCASSPSRGGPGANVLTFGAGSRLTVL.

This clone was seen at least ten times. The CDR3 loop is CSAPSTSGRAGEQYF. CDR3 DNA, as far as it was read: TGCAGTGCTCCCTCGACTAGCGGGAGGGCCGGCGAG. The rearrangement links TRBV20-1 to TRBJ2-7; 14 nucleotides align to TRBD2. The read is 3 residues too short to cover the CDR3 end, so that end is filled in from the germline J gene. The length of the CDR3 is 15 residues. CDR1 and CDR2 from the germline V gene are DFQATT and SNEGSKA (reference sequence). Trimming cost V 5 bases and J 6 bases; bases outside gene matches: 9.

This clone has a handful of counts. The read is 3 residues too short to cover the CDR3 end, so that end is filled in from the germline J gene. The genes are TRBV7-6 and TRBJ1-2; D perhaps matches TRBD1 (5 bases). The V gene's germline CDR1 is SGHVS and CDR2 FNYEAQ. The CDR3 has 16 amino acids. Trimming left V 5 bases short and J 6 bases short, with 22 bases between. The sequenced part of the CDR3 DNA is TGTGCCAGCAGCCCCTCGGGATGGACCCGAGGGGATGGC. This encodes CASSPSGWTRGDG. From start to end, the CDR3 is CASSPSGWTRGDGYTF. The full variable domain, rest sourced from reference TRBV7-6 and TRBJ1-2, is GAGVSQSPRYKVTKRGQDVALRCDPISGHVSLYWYRQALGQGPEFLTYFNYEAQQDKSGLPNDRFSAERPEGSISTLTIQRTEQRDSAMYRCASSPSGWTRGDGYTFGSGTRLTVV.

To note about this clone: From the germline J gene comes the end of the CDR3, since the read stops 3 residues before it. V gene TRBV19 combines with J gene TRBJ2-1; D call uncertain. The ends were cut back, 2 bases at V and 6 bases at J, with 11 bases in the middle. CDR1 and CDR2 (germline): LNHDA, SQIVND (reference sequence). The CDR3 spans 14 residues. The sequenced part of the CDR3 DNA is TGTGCCAGTAGTATAACGCACCTCAGCAATGAG. Translating gives CASSITHLSNE. The entire CDR3 sequence reads CASSITHLSNEQFF.

This clone was counted ten times or more. The read is 3 residues too short to cover the CDR3 end, so that end is filled in from the germline J gene. The chain employs TRBV7-2 and TRBJ2-3; TRBD2 aligns across 7 bases. Germline V gives CDR1 SGHTA, CDR2 FQGNSA. J was trimmed by 5 bases and V by 5 bases; bases with no gene match: 10. The CDR3 consists of 15 residues. Partial CDR3 DNA: TGTGCCAGCAGCGTTCGGGAGTGGGGGGGAGATACG. Its translation: CASSVREWGGDT. The entire CDR3 reads CASSVREWGGDTQYF.

This clone was seen repeatedly, ten times or more. The missing CDR3 end, 3 residues past where the read stops, is filled in from the germline J gene. The rearrangement joins TRBV9 to TRBJ2-7; D call uncertain. V was trimmed by 0 bases and J by 4 bases, leaving 8 bases between them. Germline lookup yields CDR1 SGDLS and CDR2 YYNGEE. The CDR3 sequence is 13 residues long. Partial CDR3 DNA: TGTGCCAGCAGCGTAGAACCCCAGTACGAG. It yields the protein CASSVEPQYE. The CDR3 as a whole reads CASSVEPQYEQYF.